This T cell receptor beta chain was found in a study of blood T cell repertoires in COVID-19. Study-wide context: Collection of acute and convalescent COVID-19 samples took place in the United States, Italy and Spain. T cells, B-cell-depleted T cells, or PBMCs provided the cDNA or gDNA that served as material.

Germline assignment: CDR1 LNHNV and CDR2 YYDKDF (reference sequence). The V end was cut by 2 bases, the J end by 1 base, with 11 bases between. This CDR3 has 15 residues. As handled by the study authors: Amplification from reference gene primers served as the basis for estimated nucleated cell counts. TCRdb's copy holds only in-frame clones and misses some; the assay was immunoSEQ multiplex PCR. The DNA gave D and trimming, while V, J and clone size come from that table. In the table there are more than 50,000 clones, about 75% of which are singletons. Material: peripheral blood. The chain has TRBV15 and TRBJ2-5; possibly TRBD2 for D (6 bases). The source is a woman older than 75 with acute or convalescent COVID-19. CDR3 protein: CATSRSGRSQETQYF. The CDR3 nucleotides read TGTGCCACCAGCAGATCGGGGAGGAGCCAAGAGACCCAGTACTTC.